The source of this TCR beta chain is a study of blood T cell repertoires in COVID-19. Study as a whole: Samples taken during acute and convalescent COVID-19 were collected in the United States, Italy and Spain.

Clones were sequenced by immunoSEQ multiplex PCR, and TCRdb holds only the in-frame ones, with some missing. The sample lists 190,000 or so clones, around nine tenths seen once, with over 0.7% in the top ten. The V end was cut by 3 bases, the J end by 4 bases, with 9 bases between. CDR3 length: 13 residues. Germline V gives CDR1 SGHNT, CDR2 YENEEA. The sequenced sample consisted of peripheral blood. This chain uses TRBV11-3 with TRBJ1-1; D perhaps matches TRBD1 (6 bases). This TCR derives from a woman under 30 who had recovered from COVID-19. The CDR3 sequence: CASSFGQSTEAFF. The CDR3 nucleotides read TGTGCCAGCAGCTTTGGACAGTCCACTGAAGCTTTCTTT.